This TCR beta chain comes out of a study of T-cell reconstitution after alpha-beta-depleted transplantation in children. TCRbeta library construction was performed incorporating unique molecular identifiers. One entry per CDR3 protein results from TCRdb running MiXCR on the PCR reads. The repertoire includes some 520,000 distinct CDR3 sequences, 30% to 35% of them detected once, and approximately 2.3% sits in the top ten. Per the germline V gene, CDR1 is MDHEN and CDR2 is SYDVKM. This CDR3 contains 14 residues. V was cut by 10 bases and J by 6 bases, with 19 bases left in between. This clonotype was sampled from a human donor who donated a stem cell graft to a child with aplastic anemia. The sequencing here drew on PBMCs from the stem cell graft donor, taken from the stem cell graft. The rearrangement joins TRBV28 to TRBJ2-1; D is perhaps TRBD1 or TRBD2 (6 bases each). The CDR3 protein is CATTNEGGGNEQFF. In DNA form, the CDR3 reads TGTGCCACGACCAACGAGGGGGGAGGCAATGAGCAGTTCTTC.